The 8 T cell receptor beta chains given below trace back to one sample, sequenced in a study of radiotherapy plus CTLA-4 blockade in lung cancer. Libraries were prepared by immunoSEQ multiplex PCR; TCRdb keeps only in-frame clonotypes and omits some of them. Of roughly 92,000 clones listed, around 87% are singletons. This sample comprised peripheral blood, obtained from a patient treated with radiotherapy plus ipilimumab. The receptors come from a human donor with non-small cell lung cancer who had a partial response to radiotherapy plus ipilimumab.

Of note for this clone: One end of the junction does not line up with germline, which may come from a read error. In DNA form, the CDR3 reads TGTGTCAGCAGTTATGGTGGGCCCTACGAGCAGTACTTC. Protein product: CVSSYGGPYEQYF. The genes are TRBV6-5 and TRBJ2-7; D gene uncertain. This CDR3 spans 13 amino acids. The germline gives CDR1 MNHEY, CDR2 SVGAGI.

The J gene is TRBJ2-1, the V gene TRBV9; possible D gene TRBD1, 6 bases. This CDR3 spans 19 amino acids. Looked up from germline, CDR1 is SGDLS and CDR2 is YYNGEE. Trimming pared 0 bases from V and 7 bases from J, leaving 26 bases between. The DNA for the CDR3 is TGTGCCAGCAGCGTAGAGGCCCACTATGTAACAGGGTGGACGAATGAGCAGTTCTTC. It translates to CASSVEAHYVTGWTNEQFF. The whole variable domain, filled in from reference TRBV9 and TRBJ2-1, reads DSGVTQTPKHLITATGQRVTLRCSPRSGDLSVYWYQQSLDQGLQFLIQYYNGEERAKGNILERFSAQQFPDLHSELNLSSLELGDSALYFCASSVEAHYVTGWTNEQFFGPGTRLTVL.

V and J are TRBV4-3 and TRBJ2-7; TRBD2 aligns across 11 bases. Germline lookup yields CDR1 LGHNA and CDR2 YSLEER. This CDR3 comprises 16 residues. With V trimmed by 4 bases and J by 1 base, 6 bases remained unmatched. The CDR3: CASSPPGLADSYEQYV. In DNA form, the CDR3 reads TGCGCCAGCAGCCCTCCGGGACTAGCGGATTCCTACGAGCAGTACGTC.

The rearrangement links TRBV7-2 to TRBJ1-1; weak D call: TRBD1 (6 bases). CDR1 SGHTA and CDR2 FQGNSA come from the germline V gene. The CDR3 is made up of 15 amino acids. Trimming pared 5 bases from V and 1 base from J, leaving 14 bases between. The CDR3 DNA follows: TGTGCCAGCAGCCCCGACAGGACCCGGAACACTGAAGCTTTCTTT. It is translated as CASSPDRTRNTEAFF.

The rearrangement links TRBV10-3 to TRBJ1-1; D ambiguous. CDR1 is ENHRY, CDR2 SYGVKD, per germline. V lost 7 bases and J lost 7, with 16 bases in between. The CDR3 runs 13 residues. CDR3 DNA: TGTGCCATCACAAAGGAGCCGGCGGTTGAAGCTTTCTTT. It is translated as CAITKEPAVEAFF.

The chain joins TRBV27 to TRBJ2-3, with 10 bases lining up with TRBD2. CDR1 is MNHEY and CDR2 is SMNVEV in the germline V gene (reference sequence). The CDR3 extends over 19 amino acids. V dropped 5 bases and J dropped 3; count of bases not matched to a gene: 17. The CDR3 DNA sequence: TGTGCCAGCAGTCCAGATCCAGGGCTAGCGGGAGCCCAGACAGATACGCAGTATTTT. It specifies CASSPDPGLAGAQTDTQYF.

The chain employs TRBV27 and TRBJ1-2; 8 bases line up with TRBD1. The CDR3 has 13 amino acids. The V and J ends lost 5 bases and 8 bases, in that order; junction bases with no gene match: 7. CDR1 is MNHEY and CDR2 is SMNVEV in the germline V gene (reference sequence). The CDR3 nucleotides are TGTGCCAGCAGTGCGGGACAGGCGGACGGCTACACCTTC. Its protein is CASSAGQADGYTF.

The rearrangement joins TRBV2 to TRBJ2-5; D is ambiguous. The CDR3 is made up of 14 amino acids. Trimming removed 4 bases at V and 4 bases at J, with 13 bases between. The V gene's germline CDR1 is SNHLY and CDR2 FYNNEI. CDR3 residues: CASSALVFSETQYF. CDR3 in DNA: TGTGCCAGCAGTGCTTTAGTATTTTCAGAGACCCAGTACTTC.